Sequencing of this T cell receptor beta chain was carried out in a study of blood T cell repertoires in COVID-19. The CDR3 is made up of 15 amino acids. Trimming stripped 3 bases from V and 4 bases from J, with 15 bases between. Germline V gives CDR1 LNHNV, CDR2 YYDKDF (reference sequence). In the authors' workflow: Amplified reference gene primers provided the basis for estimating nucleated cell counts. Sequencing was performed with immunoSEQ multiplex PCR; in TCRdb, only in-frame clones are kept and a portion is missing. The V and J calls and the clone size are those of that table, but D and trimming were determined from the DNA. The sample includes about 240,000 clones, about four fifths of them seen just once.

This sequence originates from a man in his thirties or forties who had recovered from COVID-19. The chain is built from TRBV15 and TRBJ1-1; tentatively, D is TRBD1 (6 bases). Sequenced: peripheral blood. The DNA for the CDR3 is TGTGCCACCAGCAGCAACAGGGAGGGGAGCACTGAAGCTTTCTTT. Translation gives CATSSNREGSTEAFF.